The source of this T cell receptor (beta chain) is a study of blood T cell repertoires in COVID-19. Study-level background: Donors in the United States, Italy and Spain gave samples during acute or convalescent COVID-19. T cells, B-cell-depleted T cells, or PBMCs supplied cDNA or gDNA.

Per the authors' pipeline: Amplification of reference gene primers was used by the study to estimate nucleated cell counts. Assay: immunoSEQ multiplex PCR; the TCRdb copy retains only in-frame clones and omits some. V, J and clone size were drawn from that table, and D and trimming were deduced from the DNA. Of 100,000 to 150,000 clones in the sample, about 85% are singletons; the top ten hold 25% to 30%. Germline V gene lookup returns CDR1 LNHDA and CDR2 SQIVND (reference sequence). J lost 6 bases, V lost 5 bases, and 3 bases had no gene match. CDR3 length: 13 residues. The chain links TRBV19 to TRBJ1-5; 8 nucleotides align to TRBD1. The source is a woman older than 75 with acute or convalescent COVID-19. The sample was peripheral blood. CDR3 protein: CASSYTGGQPQHF. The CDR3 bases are TGTGCCAGTAGTTACACAGGGGGTCAGCCCCAGCATTTT.